This T cell receptor beta chain emerged from a study of vaccination effects on CD4 cells after COVID-19. A remark on this clone: Its antigen is unknown.

Germline V gene sequence: CDR1 WNHNN, CDR2 SYGVQD (reference sequence). The CDR3 has 13 amino acids. The V and J ends lost 4 bases and 2 bases respectively, with 6 bases between them. Measured with immunoSEQ multiplex PCR; TCRdb has only the in-frame clones, and not every one. There are about 30,000 clones in the sample; 60% to 80% occur only once, and approximately 15% lies in the top ten. Peptide-pool stimulation followed by sequencing identified expanded antigen-specific CD4+ clonotypes in the ViraFEST assay. Isolation of CD4+ T cells took place after approximately ten days of culture. It was two doses of either the BNT162b2 or mRNA-1273 vaccine that participants received. Vaccinees lacked prior SARS-CoV-2 infection and tested negative for nucleocapsid antibodies. Wells of some 1.9 million PBMC each were grown with approximately 10 IU/ml IL-2 and approximately 10 ug/ml peptides. At days 3 and 7, half of the medium was exchanged for IL-2 medium.

The receptor was derived from a human donor who received a COVID-19 vaccine. This material consisted of CD4+ T cells from PBMCs cultured with HCoV-229E spike peptides, taken after COVID-19 vaccination. The gene calls are TRBV10-1 and TRBJ1-3; D gene unclear. The CDR3 loop reads CASSAGPGNTIYF. The DNA for the CDR3 is TGCGCCAGCAGTGCCGGTCCTGGAAACACCATATATTTT.